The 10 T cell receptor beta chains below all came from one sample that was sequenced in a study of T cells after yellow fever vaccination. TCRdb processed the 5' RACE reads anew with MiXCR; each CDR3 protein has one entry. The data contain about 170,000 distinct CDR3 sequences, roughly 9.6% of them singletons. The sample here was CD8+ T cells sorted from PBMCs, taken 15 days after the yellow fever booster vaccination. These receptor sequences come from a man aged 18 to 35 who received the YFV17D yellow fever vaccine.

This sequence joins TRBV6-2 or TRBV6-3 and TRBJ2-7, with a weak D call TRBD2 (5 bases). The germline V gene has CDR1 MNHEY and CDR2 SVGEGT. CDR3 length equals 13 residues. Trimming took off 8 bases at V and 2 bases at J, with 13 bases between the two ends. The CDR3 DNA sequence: TGTGCCAGCGGTGGACTCCGTACCTACGAGCAGTACTTC. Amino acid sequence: CASGGLRTYEQYF.

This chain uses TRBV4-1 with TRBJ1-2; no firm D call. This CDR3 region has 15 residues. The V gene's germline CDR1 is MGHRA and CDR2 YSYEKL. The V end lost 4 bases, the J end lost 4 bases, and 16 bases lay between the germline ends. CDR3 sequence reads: CASSPKDPVPYGYTF. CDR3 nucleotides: TGCGCCAGCAGCCCCAAGGACCCAGTACCCTATGGCTACACCTTC.

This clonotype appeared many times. The CDR3 sequence is CASSLRMFGANVLTF. The CDR3 DNA follows: TGCGCCAGCAGCTTGAGAATGTTTGGGGCCAACGTCCTGACTTTC. The chain combines TRBV5-1 with TRBJ2-6; D not resolved. The CDR3 spans 15 residues. Between the trimmed V and J ends, which lost 1 base and 3 bases, there was a span of 8 bases. In germline, CDR1 is SGHRS, CDR2 YFSETQ.

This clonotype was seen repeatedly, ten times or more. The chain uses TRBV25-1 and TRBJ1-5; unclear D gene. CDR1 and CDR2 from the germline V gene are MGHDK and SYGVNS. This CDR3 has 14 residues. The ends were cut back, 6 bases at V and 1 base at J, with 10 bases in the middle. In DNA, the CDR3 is TGTGCCAGCAGCGCTACAGCGAGCAATCAGCCCCAGCATTTT. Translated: CASSATASNQPQHF. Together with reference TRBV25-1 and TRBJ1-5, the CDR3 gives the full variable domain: EADIYQTPRYLVIGTGKKITLECSQTMGHDKMYWYQQDPGMELHLIHYSYGVNSTEKGDLSSESTVSRIRTEHFPLTLESARPSHTSQYLCASSATASNQPQHFGDGTRLSIL.

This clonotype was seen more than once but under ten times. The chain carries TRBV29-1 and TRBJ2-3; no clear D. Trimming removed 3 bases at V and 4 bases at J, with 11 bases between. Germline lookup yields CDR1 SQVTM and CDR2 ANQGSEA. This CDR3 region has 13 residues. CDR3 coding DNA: TGCAGCGTTGAGGTAGCCGGGTCAGATACGCAGTATTTT. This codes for CSVEVAGSDTQYF.

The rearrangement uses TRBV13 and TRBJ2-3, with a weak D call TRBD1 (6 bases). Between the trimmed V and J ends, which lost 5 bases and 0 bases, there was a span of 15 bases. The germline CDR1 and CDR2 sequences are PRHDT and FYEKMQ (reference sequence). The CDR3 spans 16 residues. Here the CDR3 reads CASSTTGNPSTDTQYF. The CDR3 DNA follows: TGTGCCAGCAGCACTACAGGGAATCCTAGCACAGATACGCAGTATTTT.

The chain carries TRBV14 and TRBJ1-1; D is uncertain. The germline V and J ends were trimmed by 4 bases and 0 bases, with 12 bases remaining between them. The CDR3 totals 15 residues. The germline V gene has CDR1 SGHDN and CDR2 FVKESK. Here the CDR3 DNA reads TGTGCCAGCAGCCCAGAGGCGGCCCTGAACACTGAAGCTTTCTTT. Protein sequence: CASSPEAALNTEAFF.

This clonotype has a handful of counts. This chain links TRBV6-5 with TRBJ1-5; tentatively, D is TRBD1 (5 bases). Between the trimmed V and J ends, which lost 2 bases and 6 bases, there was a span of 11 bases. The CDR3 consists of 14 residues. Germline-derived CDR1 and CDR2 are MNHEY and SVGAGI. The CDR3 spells CASSYRGVAQPQHF. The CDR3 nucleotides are TGTGCCAGCAGTTACCGGGGGGTTGCTCAGCCCCAGCATTTT.

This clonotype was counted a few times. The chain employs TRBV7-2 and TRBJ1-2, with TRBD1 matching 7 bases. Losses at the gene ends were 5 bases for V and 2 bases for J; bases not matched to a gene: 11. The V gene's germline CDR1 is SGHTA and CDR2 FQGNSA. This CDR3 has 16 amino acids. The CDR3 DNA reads TGTGCCAGCAGCACGGCCGGGACAGCTCCCAACTATGGCTACACCTTC. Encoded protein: CASSTAGTAPNYGYTF.

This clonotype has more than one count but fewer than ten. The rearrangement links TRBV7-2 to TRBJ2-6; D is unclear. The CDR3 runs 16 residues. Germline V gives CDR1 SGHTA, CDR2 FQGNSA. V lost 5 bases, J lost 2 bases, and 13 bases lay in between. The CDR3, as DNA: TGTGCCAGCAGCCCTTCCGACCACGCTGGGGCCAACGTCCTGACTTTC. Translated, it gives CASSPSDHAGANVLTF. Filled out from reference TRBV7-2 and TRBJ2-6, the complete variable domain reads GAGVSQSPSNKVTEKGKDVELRCDPISGHTALYWYRQSLGQGLEFLIYFQGNSAPDKSGLPSDRFSAERTGGSVSTLTIQRTQQEDSAVYLCASSPSDHAGANVLTFGAGSRLTVL.